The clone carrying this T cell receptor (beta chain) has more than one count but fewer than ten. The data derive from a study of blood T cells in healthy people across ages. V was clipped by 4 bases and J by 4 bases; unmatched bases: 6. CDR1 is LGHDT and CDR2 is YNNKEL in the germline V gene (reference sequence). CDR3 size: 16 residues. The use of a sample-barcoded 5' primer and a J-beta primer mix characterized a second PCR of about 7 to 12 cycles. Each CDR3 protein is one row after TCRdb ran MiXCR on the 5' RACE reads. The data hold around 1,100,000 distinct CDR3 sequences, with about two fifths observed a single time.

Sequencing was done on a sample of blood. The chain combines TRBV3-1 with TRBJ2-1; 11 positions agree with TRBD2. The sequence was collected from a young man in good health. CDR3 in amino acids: CASSPLAGGLYNEQFF. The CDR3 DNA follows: TGTGCCAGCAGCCCCTTAGCGGGGGGGCTTTACAATGAGCAGTTCTTC.